These T cell receptor beta chains were read from a single sample in a study of shared clonotypes between healthy human individuals. The data were produced by immunoSEQ multiplex PCR, yet TCRdb's version contains in-frame clones alone and is incomplete. The repertoire includes 1.5 million to 1.9 million clones, around 98% of them detected once, and roughly 0.42% sits in the top ten. Sequenced input: naive CD4+ T cells sorted from blood. Source of these receptors: a man aged 25 to 45 in good health. The CDR3 runs from the conserved cysteine through the conserved F or W. Fields, in order: clone size, J gene, V gene, D gene, CDR3 protein, CDR3 DNA. The D gene is left open where the match is weak. Some rows have no size entry. The others give once, few or many, or a class for an expanded clone.

size: .; J: TRBJ2-7; V: TRBV11-1; D: .; CDR3: CASSLHGGLILGEQYF; DNA: TGTGCCAGCAGCTTACATGGGGGGCTTATCCTAGGCGAGCAGTACTTC
size: .; J: TRBJ1-1; V: TRBV18; D: TRBD1; CDR3: CASSLSGTGGTEAFF; DNA: TGTGCCAGCTCATTATCCGGGACAGGGGGCACTGAAGCTTTCTTT
size: .; J: TRBJ2-2; V: TRBV9; D: TRBD2; CDR3: CASSVGLAGGSGELFF; DNA: TGTGCCAGCAGCGTGGGACTAGCGGGAGGGTCCGGGGAGCTGTTTTTT
size: .; J: TRBJ2-1; V: TRBV2; D: TRBD2; CDR3: CASIPASGRRDEQFF; DNA: TGTGCCAGCATCCCGGCTAGCGGGAGGAGGGATGAGCAGTTCTTC
size: .; J: TRBJ2-7; V: TRBV9; D: TRBD2; CDR3: CASSTAGVTYEQYF; DNA: TGTGCCAGCAGCACCGCGGGGGTCACCTACGAGCAGTACTTC
size: .; J: TRBJ2-7; V: TRBV18; D: .; CDR3: CASSPSDAGEQYF; DNA: TGTGCCAGCTCACCTTCGGATGCGGGCGAGCAGTACTTC
size: once; J: TRBJ2-1; V: TRBV7-2; D: .; CDR3: CASSLAGGAYNEQFF; DNA: TGTGCCAGCAGCTTAGCGGGGGGCGCATACAATGAGCAGTTCTTC
size: .; J: TRBJ1-1; V: TRBV29-1; D: TRBD1; CDR3: CSVETTGGVFSEAFF; DNA: TGCAGCGTTGAAACGACAGGGGGCGTTTTCTCAGAAGCTTTCTTT
size: .; J: TRBJ1-1; V: TRBV6-1; D: .; CDR3: CASRRVGMNTEAFF; DNA: TGTGCCAGCAGACGGGTGGGGATGAACACTGAAGCTTTCTTT
size: .; J: TRBJ1-3; V: TRBV4-3; D: .; CDR3: CASSLRGAGNTIYF; DNA: TGCGCCAGCAGCCTTAGAGGAGCTGGAAACACCATATATTTT
size: .; J: TRBJ2-1; V: TRBV5-1; D: TRBD2; CDR3: CASSLAGGPFNEQFF; DNA: TGCGCCAGCAGCTTAGCGGGAGGGCCATTCAATGAGCAGTTCTTC
size: .; J: TRBJ2-7; V: TRBV7-6; D: .; CDR3: CASSPRGGAFHYEQYF; DNA: TGTGCCAGCAGCCCGCGTGGAGGAGCGTTCCACTACGAGCAGTACTTC
size: .; J: TRBJ2-1; V: TRBV5-6; D: TRBD2; CDR3: CASSLRGGEYNEQFF; DNA: TGTGCCAGCAGCTTGCGCGGGGGGGAGTACAATGAGCAGTTCTTC
size: .; J: TRBJ2-1; V: TRBV20-1; D: .; CDR3: CSAGEEGGQFF; DNA: TGCAGTGCTGGGGAGGAGGGAGGACAGTTCTTC
size: .; J: TRBJ2-1; V: TRBV19; D: .; CDR3: CASSMEQGRGNEQFF; DNA: TGTGCCAGTAGTATGGAACAGGGAAGGGGAAATGAGCAGTTCTTC
size: .; J: TRBJ1-5; V: TRBV28; D: .; CDR3: CASSSHGTNNQPQHF; DNA: TGTGCCAGCAGTTCACACGGGACAAACAATCAGCCCCAGCATTTT
size: few; J: TRBJ1-5; V: TRBV2; D: TRBD1; CDR3: CASSGQGADQPQHF; DNA: TGTGCCAGCAGTGGGCAGGGGGCGGACCAGCCCCAGCATTTT
size: .; J: TRBJ1-1; V: TRBV27; D: .; CDR3: CASQKIAFF; DNA: TGTGCCAGTCAAAAGATAGCTTTCTTT
size: .; J: TRBJ2-1; V: TRBV7-6; D: TRBD2; CDR3: CASSLALAGGLAYNEQFF; DNA: TGTGCCAGCAGCTTAGCACTGGCCGGAGGACTAGCCTACAATGAGCAGTTCTTC
size: .; J: TRBJ2-5; V: TRBV7-9; D: .; CDR3: CASSRDPGETQYF; DNA: TGTGCCAGCAGCCGGGACCCTGGGGAGACCCAGTACTTC
size: .; J: TRBJ1-4; V: TRBV18; D: .; CDR3: CASSRSQGYNEKLFF; DNA: TGTGCCAGCTCCCGATCGCAAGGGTATAATGAAAAACTGTTTTTT
size: once; J: TRBJ2-1; V: TRBV4-2; D: TRBD2; CDR3: CASSPRAGVYNEQFF; DNA: TGTGCCAGCAGCCCGAGAGCGGGAGTCTACAATGAGCAGTTCTTC
size: once; J: TRBJ2-1; V: TRBV5-4; D: .; CDR3: CASLSRGNSYNEQFF; DNA: TGTGCCAGCCTAAGTAGGGGGAACTCCTACAATGAGCAGTTCTTC
size: .; J: TRBJ1-1; V: TRBV10-3; D: .; CDR3: CAISETKGWQGFNTEAFF; DNA: TGTGCCATCAGTGAGACCAAAGGATGGCAGGGGTTTAACACTGAAGCTTTCTTT
size: .; J: TRBJ1-5; V: TRBV23-1; D: .; CDR3: CASSLRPPPDGWISNQPQHF; DNA: TGCGCCAGCAGTCTCCGTCCCCCCCCAGACGGATGGATTAGCAATCAGCCCCAGCATTTT
size: .; J: TRBJ2-5; V: TRBV4-2; D: .; CDR3: CASSQARFSEKGTQYF; DNA: TGTGCCAGCAGCCAAGCCAGGTTTTCGGAAAAGGGAACCCAGTACTTC
size: .; J: TRBJ1-2; V: TRBV15; D: TRBD1; CDR3: CATSRDGTVQGYTF; DNA: TGTGCCACCAGCAGAGATGGGACAGTACAAGGCTACACCTTC
size: once; J: TRBJ2-7; V: TRBV5-1; D: TRBD1; CDR3: CASSVTGTGGLISYEQYF; DNA: TGCGCCAGCAGCGTAACCGGGACAGGGGGCTTAATTTCCTACGAGCAGTACTTC
size: .; J: TRBJ2-1; V: TRBV5-5; D: .; CDR3: CASSFGAYNEQFF; DNA: TGTGCCAGCAGCTTTGGGGCATACAATGAGCAGTTCTTC
size: .; J: TRBJ2-5; V: TRBV18; D: .; CDR3: CASSRRGPGQETQYF; DNA: TGTGCCAGCTCACGGAGGGGGCCCGGGCAAGAGACCCAGTACTTC
size: .; J: TRBJ2-1; V: TRBV5-4; D: TRBD1; CDR3: CASSSTGANEQFF; DNA: TGTGCCAGCAGCTCGACAGGGGCCAATGAGCAGTTCTTC
size: .; J: TRBJ2-2; V: TRBV5-1; D: TRBD2; CDR3: CASSSGAGALGTGELFF; DNA: TGCGCCAGCAGCTCGGGAGCGGGAGCTCTTGGCACCGGGGAGCTGTTTTTT
size: .; J: TRBJ2-7; V: TRBV4-2; D: TRBD2; CDR3: CASSQEGLPPYEQYF; DNA: TGTGCCAGCAGCCAGGAGGGACTACCACCCTACGAGCAGTACTTC